The clone carrying this T cell receptor beta chain was seen repeatedly, ten times or more. The sample is drawn from a study of T-cell memory formation after mild COVID-19. Losses at the gene ends were 3 bases for V and 4 bases for J; bases not matched to a gene: 8. Germline V gives CDR1 DFQATT, CDR2 SNEGSKA (reference sequence). The CDR3 is 15 amino acids. Each CDR3 protein gets one entry after TCRdb re-called the 5' RACE reads with MiXCR. Here the sample spans about 560,000 distinct CDR3 sequences, around 15% being singletons. This receptor was obtained from an adult woman who had mild COVID-19 (a few samples of this study predate the infection). Cell type and time point are not known. Sequencing was carried out using PBMCs or a T cell subset sorted from them (not recorded which). This chain uses TRBV20-1 with TRBJ2-5, with 10 positions matching TRBD1. As DNA, the CDR3 is TGCAGTGCTAGGATGGGACAGGGGTTGTCAGAGACCCAGTACTTC. Translated: CSARMGQGLSETQYF.